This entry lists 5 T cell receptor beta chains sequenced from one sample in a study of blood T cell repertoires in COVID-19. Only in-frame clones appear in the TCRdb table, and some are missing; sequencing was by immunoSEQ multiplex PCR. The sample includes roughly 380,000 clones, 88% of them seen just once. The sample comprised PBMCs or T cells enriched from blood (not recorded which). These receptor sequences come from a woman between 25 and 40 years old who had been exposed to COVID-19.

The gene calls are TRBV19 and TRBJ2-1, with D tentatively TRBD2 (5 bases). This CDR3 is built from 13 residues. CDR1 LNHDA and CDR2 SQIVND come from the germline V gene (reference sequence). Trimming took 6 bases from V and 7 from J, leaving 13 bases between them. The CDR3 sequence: CASRVFSANEQFF. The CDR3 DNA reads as TGTGCCAGTAGAGTCTTTAGCGCAAATGAGCAGTTCTTC.

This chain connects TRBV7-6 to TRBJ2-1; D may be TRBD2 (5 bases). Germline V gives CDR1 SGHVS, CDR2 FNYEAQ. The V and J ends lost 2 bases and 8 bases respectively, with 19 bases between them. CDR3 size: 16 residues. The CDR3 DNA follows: TGTGCCAGCAGCTTAAAGGCAAGGAGGATTTCGGATGAGCAGTTCTTC. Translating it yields CASSLKARRISDEQFF.

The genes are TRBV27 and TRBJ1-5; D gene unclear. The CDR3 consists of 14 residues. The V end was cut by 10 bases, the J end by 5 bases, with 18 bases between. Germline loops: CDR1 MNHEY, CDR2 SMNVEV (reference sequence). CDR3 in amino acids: CATSKLEGDQPQHF. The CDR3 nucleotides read TGTGCCACCTCAAAGTTGGAGGGTGATCAGCCCCAGCATTTT.

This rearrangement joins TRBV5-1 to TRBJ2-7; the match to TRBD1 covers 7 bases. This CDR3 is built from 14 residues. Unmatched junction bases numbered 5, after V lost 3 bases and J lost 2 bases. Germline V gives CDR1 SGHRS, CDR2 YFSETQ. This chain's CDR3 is CASSSIDRAYEQYF. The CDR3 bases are TGCGCCAGCAGCTCAATTGACAGGGCCTACGAGCAGTACTTC.

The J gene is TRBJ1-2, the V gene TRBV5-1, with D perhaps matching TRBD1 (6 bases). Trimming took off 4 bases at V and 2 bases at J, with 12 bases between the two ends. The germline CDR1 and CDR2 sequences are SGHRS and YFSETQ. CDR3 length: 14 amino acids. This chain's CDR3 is CASSPPGANYGYTF. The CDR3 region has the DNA TGCGCCAGCAGCCCCCCAGGGGCGAACTATGGCTACACCTTC.